This entry is about one T cell receptor beta chain. What it binds is not known. The template for TCR beta VDJ and CDR3 sequence profiling was genomic DNA. A single record per CDR3 protein comes from TCRdb applying MiXCR to the reads. The table shows fewer than 100,000 distinct CDR3 sequences, with less than 60% occurring only once. This entry comes from a study of CD8+CD57+ T cells in acquired aplastic anemia. Turning to the study itself: Among healthy donors, CD4+ cells averaged approximately 10 million reads.

Germline loops: CDR1 SGHRS, CDR2 YFSETQ. This CDR3 is built from 14 residues. V was clipped by 0 bases and J by 2 bases, with 8 bases between them. Findings and limits, study-wide: Roughly 31 CD8+ CDR3 sequences were shared between patients and controls.

The sequenced sample was sorted CD4+, CD8+, or CD8+CD57+ T cells (not recorded which) from PBMCs. The V call is TRBV5-1, the J call TRBJ1-1, with no clear D. The TCR sequence derives from a human donor in good health, serving as a control. This CDR3 is CASSLGSFNTEAFF. The CDR3 DNA follows: TGCGCCAGCAGCTTGGGTAGTTTTAACACTGAAGCTTTCTTT.